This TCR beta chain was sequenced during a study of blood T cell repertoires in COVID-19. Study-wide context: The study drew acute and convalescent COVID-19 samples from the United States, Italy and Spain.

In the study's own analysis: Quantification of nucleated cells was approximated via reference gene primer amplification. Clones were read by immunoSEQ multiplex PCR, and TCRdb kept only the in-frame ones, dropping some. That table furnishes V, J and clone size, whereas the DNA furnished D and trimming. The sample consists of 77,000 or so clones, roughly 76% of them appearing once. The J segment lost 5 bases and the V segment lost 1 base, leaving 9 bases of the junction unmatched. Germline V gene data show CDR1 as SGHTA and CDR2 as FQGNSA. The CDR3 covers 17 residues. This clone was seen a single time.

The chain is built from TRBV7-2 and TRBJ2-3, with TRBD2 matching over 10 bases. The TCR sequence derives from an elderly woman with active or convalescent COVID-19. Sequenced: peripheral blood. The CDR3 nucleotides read TGTGCCAGCAGCTTAGGGCAGCGGGGGGGCCGGGGAGATACGCAGTATTTT. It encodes CASSLGQRGGRGDTQYF.